This record concerns one T cell receptor (beta chain) sequence. In its sample, this clone was seen once. Its cognate antigen has yet to be identified. Within one base of it there is no much larger clone, and no base qualities were kept. The CDR3 numbers 16 residues from cysteine through phenylalanine. Only the CDR3 DNA stays, 48 bases, in frame from base 1. The sample belongs to a study of long-term antiretroviral therapy in people with HIV (dated by TCRdb to about 2022). Broadly, across the study: Collection of the earliest samples took place about a decade ahead of the 2015 WHO recommendation for immediate ART, at a time when ART was typically delayed until CD4 counts fell. A retrospective serial study tested whether changes in peripheral blood TRB repertoire composition and diversity were associated with ART initiation and durable HIV suppression. A total of some 210 cryopreserved PBMC samples were contributed to the cohort by 30 adults with confirmed HIV infection, with samples collected serially over a mean of approximately 6 years (range 1-12). About two fifths of the roughly 30 participants with HIV were female. No cross-contamination during QIAcube processing was seen in test extractions of a monoclonal T-cell line run alongside 33 polyclonal samples.

The immunoSEQ hsTCRB v3.0 assay was used at survey level resolution to sequence the TRB variable region. A depth of about 35,000-55,000 T-cell genomes per sample was targeted for TRB sequencing. TRB libraries were pooled and sequenced on an Illumina MiSeq using a v3 150-cycle kit. Under the source paper's analysis protocol: Repertoire analysis was performed in R inside a reproducible Nextflow workflow that covered QC, data transformation and analysis. LymphoSeq2, an R package for exploring AIRR-Seq data, was used to implement the custom analyses. A few samples yielding fewer than 5000 total TRB sequences were excluded, leaving 188 analyzed HIV repertoires. Of the roughly 190 retained HIV repertoires, approximately 57 were collected before and about 130 after ART initiation. Each repertoire was downsampled to 5000 TRB nucleotide sequences, and summary statistics were averaged across 100 downsampling iterations. Only TRB sequences with CDR3 regions of at least seven amino acids were retained for analysis. A Shannon entropy-derived clonality score and the Gini coefficient were used to measure diversity. Repertoire networks linked the top 5000 CDR3 amino acid sequences whenever two sequences differed by an edit distance of one. GLIPH2 predicted antigen specificity groups and MHC restriction for TRB CDR3 amino acid sequences. CDR3 amino acid sequences were matched against VDJdb and McPAS-TCR to flag known CMV, EBV, HIV or tissue antigen associations. Pre-ART, post-ART and control groups were compared with Wilcoxon signed-rank tests and Holm-Bonferroni correction. TCRdb provides this immuneACCESS table in a form limited to in-frame rearrangements. Some clones are lacking; in checked studies, under half of them reflect an unresolved V gene, and why the rest are absent is not known. The V and J calls and clone size come from that table; D and trimming were worked out from the DNA. This sample holds over 15,000 clones; 79% were observed only once. The ten most abundant clones make up under 7.5% of the sample.

Overall study results and their limits: No data were available on ART adherence, viral resistance or therapy changes, limiting inferences about post-ART repertoire changes. Limited PBMC availability meant only the TCR beta chain was sequenced, without alpha chain pairing. Expanded TRB clones identified before ART initiation dominated the repertoire across all time points, though the dominance fluctuated and decreased in many PLHIV after ART. Because pre-ART samples had limited cell numbers, profiling was done on unsorted PBMC rather than on sorted CD4+ and CD8+ T cells. Samples dated from about 2003 to 2018, and the ART regimens used may be less effective than current ones. Compared with controls, HIV repertoires had narrower CDR3 length ranges, and the network structure pointed to an antigen-experienced repertoire that shifted only slightly toward naive after ART. ART initiation was associated with a significant increase in TRB diversity, but diversity stayed significantly below transplant donor controls even after long-term ART.

To be included, a participant needed at least one PBMC sample from before ART initiation plus at least two post-ART samples. Treatment was received in the United States of America by all participants with HIV. Before DNA extraction, cryopreserved samples of about 1-11 million PBMC were thawed and then washed. At the time of the earliest PBMC sample, participants with HIV were aged between roughly 20 and 54 years. PBMC samples from each participant spanned 1-4 timepoints before ART initiation and 2-8 timepoints after ART initiation, with a median of 7 samples. Serial HIV viral load, CD4+ T-cell count, ART history and demographic data were obtained for every participant. Genomic DNA was extracted from unsorted PBMC with a Qiagen kit on a QIAcube, with processing performed in batches of 12 samples.

This receptor was obtained from a man between 18 and 35 years old with HIV. The sequenced sample was unsorted PBMCs, obtained at the start of antiretroviral therapy, before treatment. This receptor chain uses TRBV21-1 and TRBJ1-5; the table names TRBD1, a call not compared with the DNA. TRBV21-1 is given as a pseudogene. The CDR3 is CASTNLRGTSNQPQHF. The DNA reads TGTGCCAGCACCAATCTCAGGGGAACGAGCAATCAGCCCCAGCATTTT.